What follows describes a single T cell receptor beta chain. Its antigen is as yet unknown. PCR used 60 Vbeta primers and 13 Jbeta primers. In the source study's methods: Later reanalysis found approximately 76 million unique TCR beta chains, roughly 9.9 million of them shared. Using immunoSEQ multiplex PCR, the repertoire was profiled, and TCRdb retains in-frame clones only, with some absent. The V and J calls and clone size are taken from that table; D and trimming were inferred from the DNA. The sample carries about 160,000 clones, around 84% recorded once. The record originates from a study of cytomegalovirus exposure and HLA in healthy donors. At the level of the study: Across roughly 400 genotyped donors, about 86% landed in the Caucasian-associated ancestry cluster. Study results and caveats: TCR sequences were mostly rare, though some public TCRs occurred in many donors.

This sequence originates from a boy aged 2 to 9 in good health and CMV-seronegative. Sequenced: PBMCs.

As DNA, the CDR3 is TGTGCCAGCAGTGTCACGCGGGCTAGAGGGAACACCGGGGAGCTGTTTTTT. Its protein is CASSVTRARGNTGELFF. This chain uses TRBV6-1 with TRBJ2-2; a possible D gene is TRBD2 (5 bases). V lost 4 bases to trimming and J lost 1 base, with 16 bases between them. This CDR3 contains 17 residues. Per the germline V gene, CDR1 is MNHNS and CDR2 is SASEGT.